The TCR beta chain under discussion was sequenced for a study of T cells in narcolepsy. After removal of 5 bases from V and 2 bases from J, the junction contained 5 bases not matched to a gene. Germline CDR1 and CDR2: SGHNT and YENEEA. The CDR3 sequence is 15 residues long. Of note for this clone: Its antigen is still unknown. The same CDR3 is also encoded by other DNA sequences in this sample.

Clones were read by immunoSEQ multiplex PCR, and TCRdb kept only the in-frame ones, dropping some. The sample has some 32,000 clones, roughly 82% seen once; the top ten hold approximately 1.1%. General observations from the study: Healthy controls reportedly lacked the autoreactive clonotypes serially found in patients' blood.

The gene calls are TRBV11-3 and TRBJ1-3; the match to TRBD1 covers 8 bases. The clonotype originates from a human donor with narcolepsy. Sequencing was done on a sample of CD45RA- memory CD4+ T cells from PBMCs. The CDR3 sequence is CASSPGQGPGNTIYF. CDR3 nucleotides: TGTGCCAGCAGCCCAGGACAGGGCCCTGGAAACACCATATATTTT.